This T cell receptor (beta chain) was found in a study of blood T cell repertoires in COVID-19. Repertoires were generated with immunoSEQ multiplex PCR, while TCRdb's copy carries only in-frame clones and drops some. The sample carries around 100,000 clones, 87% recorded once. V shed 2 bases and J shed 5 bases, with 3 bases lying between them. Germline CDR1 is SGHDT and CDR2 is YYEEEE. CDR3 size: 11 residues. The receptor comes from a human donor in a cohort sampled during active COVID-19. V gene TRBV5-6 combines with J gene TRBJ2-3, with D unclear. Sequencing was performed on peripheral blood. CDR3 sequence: CASSFQDTQYF. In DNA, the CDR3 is TGTGCCAGCAGCTTTCAAGATACGCAGTATTTT.